The 7 T cell receptor beta chains presented below share a single source sample, sequenced in a study of cytomegalovirus exposure and HLA in healthy donors. PCR employed 60 Vbeta and 13 Jbeta primers. The method was immunoSEQ multiplex PCR; TCRdb's version includes in-frame clones alone and lacks a portion of them. The ten top clones account for approximately 2.9%, within a sample of roughly 36,000 clones. The sample taken for sequencing was PBMCs. All receptors come from a woman in her twenties or thirties in good health and CMV-seropositive.

J is TRBJ1-1 and V is TRBV6-5; 10 bases are a match to TRBD1. V lost 6 bases to trimming and J lost 0 bases; unmatched junction nucleotides: 4. This CDR3 is built from 15 residues. Germline V lookup: CDR1 MNHEY, CDR2 SVGAGI. CDR3 in DNA: TGTGCCAGCAGAGGACAGGGGGGGGTGAACACTGAAGCTTTCTTT. This gives the protein CASRGQGGVNTEAFF.

This chain connects TRBV4-1 to TRBJ1-5; D is ambiguous. In germline, CDR1 is MGHRA, CDR2 YSYEKL. Trimming took 2 bases from V and 2 from J, leaving 7 bases between them. This CDR3 comprises 14 residues. This chain's CDR3 is CASSQFSGNQPQHF. The CDR3 DNA reads as TGCGCCAGCAGCCAATTTTCAGGCAATCAGCCCCAGCATTTT.

The V gene is TRBV14, the J gene TRBJ1-6, with TRBD1 as a possible D gene (6 bases). CDR1 is SGHDN, CDR2 FVKESK, per germline. The CDR3 loop spans 14 amino acids. Trimming cost V 1 base and J 14 bases, with 15 bases left between them. The CDR3 protein is CASSQVGQSSTLHF. In nucleotides, the CDR3 is TGTGCCAGCAGCCAAGTAGGACAGTCCTCGACCCTCCACTTT.

J is TRBJ1-1 and V is TRBV7-9; weak D call: TRBD1 (6 bases). The V gene lost 4 bases and the J gene lost 6 bases, with 21 bases spanning the gap. CDR3 length: 16 amino acids. The germline V gene has CDR1 SEHNR and CDR2 FQNEAQ (reference sequence). As DNA, the CDR3 is TGTGCCAGCAGCTCCCTCCGAACAGGGATGGTTGCTGAAGCTTTCTTT. It specifies CASSSLRTGMVAEAFF.

This sequence joins TRBV5-6 and TRBJ2-1; 8 bases map to TRBD2. With 0 bases clipped from V and 6 bases from J, the junction kept 8 bases outside the gene matches. Germline-derived CDR1 and CDR2 are SGHDT and YYEEEE. There are 16 residues in the CDR3. The DNA of the CDR3 is TGTGCCAGCAGCTTGGAGGCTAGCGGGTTAGGCAATGAGCAGTTCTTC. Residues: CASSLEASGLGNEQFF.

CDR3 protein: CASSDVANTGELFF. In DNA, the CDR3 is TGTGCCAGCAGTGATGTAGCGAACACCGGGGAGCTGTTTTTT. The V and J genes are TRBV25-1 and TRBJ2-2; D uncertain. Germline assignment: CDR1 MGHDK and CDR2 SYGVNS. The CDR3 contains 14 residues. Trimming took off 3 bases at V and 0 bases at J, with 5 bases between the two ends.

The rearrangement joins TRBV7-9 to TRBJ1-2; 8 bases agree with TRBD1. Germline lookup yields CDR1 SEHNR and CDR2 FQNEAQ (reference sequence). Trimming cost V 11 bases and J 7 bases; bases outside gene matches: 12. There are 13 residues in the CDR3. The CDR3 reads CACEGQEFSGYTF. Here the CDR3 DNA reads TGTGCCTGCGAGGGACAGGAATTCTCTGGCTACACCTTC.